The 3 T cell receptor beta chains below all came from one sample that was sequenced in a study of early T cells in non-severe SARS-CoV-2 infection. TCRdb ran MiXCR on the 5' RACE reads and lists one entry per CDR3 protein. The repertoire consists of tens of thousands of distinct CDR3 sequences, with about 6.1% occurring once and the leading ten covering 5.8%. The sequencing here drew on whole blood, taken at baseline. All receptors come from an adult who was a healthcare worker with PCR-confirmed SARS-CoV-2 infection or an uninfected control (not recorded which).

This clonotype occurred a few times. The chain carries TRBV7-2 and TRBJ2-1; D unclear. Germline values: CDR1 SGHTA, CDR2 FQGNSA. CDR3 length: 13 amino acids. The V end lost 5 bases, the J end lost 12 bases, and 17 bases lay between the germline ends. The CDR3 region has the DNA TGTGCCAGCAGCCGTCCCTTCCGAGGCGGGCAGTTCTTC. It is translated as CASSRPFRGGQFF.

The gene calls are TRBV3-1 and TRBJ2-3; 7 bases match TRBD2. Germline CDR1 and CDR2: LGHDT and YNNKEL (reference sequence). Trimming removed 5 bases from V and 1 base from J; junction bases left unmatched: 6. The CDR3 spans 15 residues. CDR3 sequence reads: CASSTSSGGTDTQYF. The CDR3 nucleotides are TGTGCCAGCAGCACATCTAGCGGCGGCACAGATACGCAGTATTTT.

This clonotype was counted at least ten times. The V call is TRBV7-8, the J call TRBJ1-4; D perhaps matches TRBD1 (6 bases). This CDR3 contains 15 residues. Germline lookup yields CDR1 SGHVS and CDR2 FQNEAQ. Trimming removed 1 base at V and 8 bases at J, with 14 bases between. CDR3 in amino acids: CASSLEGGQMEKLFF. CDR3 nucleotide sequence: TGTGCCAGCAGCTTAGAGGGGGGGCAGATGGAAAAACTGTTTTTT.